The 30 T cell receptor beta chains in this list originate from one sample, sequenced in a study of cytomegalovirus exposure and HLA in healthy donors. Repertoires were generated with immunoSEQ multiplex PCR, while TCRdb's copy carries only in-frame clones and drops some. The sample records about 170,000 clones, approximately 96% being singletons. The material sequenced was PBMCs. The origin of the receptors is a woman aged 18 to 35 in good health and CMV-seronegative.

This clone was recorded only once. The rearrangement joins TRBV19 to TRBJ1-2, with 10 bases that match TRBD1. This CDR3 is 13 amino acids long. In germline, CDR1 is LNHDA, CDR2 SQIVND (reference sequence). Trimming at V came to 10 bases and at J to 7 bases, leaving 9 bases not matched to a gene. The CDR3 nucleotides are TGTGCCACCGTGGGACAGGGGTTTCTTGGCTACACCTTC. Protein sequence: CATVGQGFLGYTF.

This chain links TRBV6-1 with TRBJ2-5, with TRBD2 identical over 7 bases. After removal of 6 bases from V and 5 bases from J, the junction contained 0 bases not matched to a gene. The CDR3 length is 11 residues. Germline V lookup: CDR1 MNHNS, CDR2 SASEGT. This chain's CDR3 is CASSGGETQYF. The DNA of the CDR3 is TGTGCCAGCAGCGGGGGGGAGACCCAGTACTTC.

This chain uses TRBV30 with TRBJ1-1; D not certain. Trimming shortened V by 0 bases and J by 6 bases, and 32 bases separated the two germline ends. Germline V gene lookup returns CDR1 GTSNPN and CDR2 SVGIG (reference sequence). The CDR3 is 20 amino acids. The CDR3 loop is CAWSVLRKGWLQRVGPEAFF. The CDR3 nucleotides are TGTGCCTGGAGTGTACTCCGGAAGGGATGGTTACAGAGGGTTGGCCCTGAAGCTTTCTTT.

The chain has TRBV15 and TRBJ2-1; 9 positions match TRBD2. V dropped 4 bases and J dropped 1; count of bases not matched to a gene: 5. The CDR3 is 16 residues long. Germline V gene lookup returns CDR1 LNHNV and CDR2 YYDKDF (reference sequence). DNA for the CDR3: TGTGCCACCAGCACAAGACTAGCGGCATCCTACAATGAGCAGTTCTTC. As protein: CATSTRLAASYNEQFF.

CDR3 coding DNA: TGCGCCAGCAGCTTGGAACAGGGAAGGTGGGAAAAACTGTTTTTT. It specifies CASSLEQGRWEKLFF. The chain is built from TRBV5-1 and TRBJ1-4; possible D gene TRBD1, 6 bases. The length of the CDR3 is 15 residues. The germline V and J ends were trimmed by 0 bases and 8 bases, with 14 bases remaining between them. Germline V lookup: CDR1 SGHRS, CDR2 YFSETQ.

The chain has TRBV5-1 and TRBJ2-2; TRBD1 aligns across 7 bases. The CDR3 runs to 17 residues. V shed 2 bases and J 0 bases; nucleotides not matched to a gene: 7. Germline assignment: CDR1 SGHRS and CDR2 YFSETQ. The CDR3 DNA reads TGCGCCAGCAGCTTAGTACAGGGGCCATCGAACACCGGGGAGCTGTTTTTT. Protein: CASSLVQGPSNTGELFF.

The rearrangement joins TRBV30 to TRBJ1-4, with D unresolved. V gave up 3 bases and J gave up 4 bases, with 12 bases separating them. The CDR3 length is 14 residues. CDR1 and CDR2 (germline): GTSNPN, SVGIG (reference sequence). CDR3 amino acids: CAWSTVGSNEKLFF. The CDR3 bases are TGTGCCTGGAGCACAGTGGGGAGTAATGAAAAACTGTTTTTT.

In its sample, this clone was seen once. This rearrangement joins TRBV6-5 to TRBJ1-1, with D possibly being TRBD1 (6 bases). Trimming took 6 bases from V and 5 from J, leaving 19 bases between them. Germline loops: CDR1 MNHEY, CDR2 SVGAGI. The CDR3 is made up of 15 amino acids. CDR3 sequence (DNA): TGTGCCAGCAGAGAACAGGGATCTTACCAGACTGAAGCTTTCTTT. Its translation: CASREQGSYQTEAFF.

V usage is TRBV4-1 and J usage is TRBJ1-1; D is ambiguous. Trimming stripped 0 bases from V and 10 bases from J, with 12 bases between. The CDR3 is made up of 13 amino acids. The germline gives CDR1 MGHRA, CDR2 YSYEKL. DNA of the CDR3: TGCGCCAGCAGCCAAGACGAGTTTTCGCGAGCTTTCTTT. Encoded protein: CASSQDEFSRAFF.

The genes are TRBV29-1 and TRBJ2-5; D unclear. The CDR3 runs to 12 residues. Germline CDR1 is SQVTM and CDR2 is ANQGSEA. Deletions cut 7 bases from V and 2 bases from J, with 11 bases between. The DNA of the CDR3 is TGCAGCGGACTCTCATTTCAAGAGACCCAGTACTTC. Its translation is CSGLSFQETQYF.

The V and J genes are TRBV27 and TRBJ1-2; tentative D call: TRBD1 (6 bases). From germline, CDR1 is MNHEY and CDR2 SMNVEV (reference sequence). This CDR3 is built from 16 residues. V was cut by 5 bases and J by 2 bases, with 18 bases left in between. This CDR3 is CASSDRLGQGNYGYTF. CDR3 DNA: TGTGCCAGCAGTGATCGTTTAGGCCAGGGGAACTATGGCTACACCTTC.

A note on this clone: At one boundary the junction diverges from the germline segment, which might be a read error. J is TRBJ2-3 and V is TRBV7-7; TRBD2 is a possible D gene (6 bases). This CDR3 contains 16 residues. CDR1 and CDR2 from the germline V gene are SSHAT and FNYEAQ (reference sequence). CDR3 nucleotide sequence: TGTGCTAGCAGCTTAGCAACAGGTCGGGGGACAGATACGCAGTATTTT. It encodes CASSLATGRGTDTQYF.

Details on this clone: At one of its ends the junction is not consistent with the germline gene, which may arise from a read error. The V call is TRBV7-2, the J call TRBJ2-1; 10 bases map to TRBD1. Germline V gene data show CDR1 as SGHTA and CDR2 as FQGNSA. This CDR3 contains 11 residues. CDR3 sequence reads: CASSPGTGEIF. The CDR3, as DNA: TGTGCCAGCAGCCCGGGGACAGGGGAAATCTTC.

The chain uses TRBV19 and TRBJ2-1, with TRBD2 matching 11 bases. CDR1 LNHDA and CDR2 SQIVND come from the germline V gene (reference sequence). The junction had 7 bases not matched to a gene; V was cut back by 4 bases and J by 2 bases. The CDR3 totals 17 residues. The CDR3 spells CASSKPSGGSTYNEQFF. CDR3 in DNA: TGTGCCAGTAGTAAACCTAGCGGGGGGTCTACCTACAATGAGCAGTTCTTC. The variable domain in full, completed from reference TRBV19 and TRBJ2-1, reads DGGITQSPKYLFRKEGQNVTLSCEQNLNHDAMYWYRQDPGQGLRLIYYSQIVNDFQKGDIAEGYSVSREKKESFPLTVTSAQKNPTAFYLCASSKPSGGSTYNEQFFGPGTRLTVL.

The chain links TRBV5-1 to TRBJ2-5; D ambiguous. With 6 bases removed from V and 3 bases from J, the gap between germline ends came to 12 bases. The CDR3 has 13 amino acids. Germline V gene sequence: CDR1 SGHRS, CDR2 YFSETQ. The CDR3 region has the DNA TGCGCCAGCACCCGGGTCGCGAAAGAGACCCAGTACTTC. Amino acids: CASTRVAKETQYF.

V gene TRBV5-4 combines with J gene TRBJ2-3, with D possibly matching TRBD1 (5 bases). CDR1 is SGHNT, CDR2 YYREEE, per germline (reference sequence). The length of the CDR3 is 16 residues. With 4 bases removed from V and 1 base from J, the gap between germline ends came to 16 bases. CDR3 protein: CASSLRQIQGTDTQYF. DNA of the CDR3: TGTGCCAGCAGCCTTCGACAGATCCAGGGCACAGATACGCAGTATTTT.

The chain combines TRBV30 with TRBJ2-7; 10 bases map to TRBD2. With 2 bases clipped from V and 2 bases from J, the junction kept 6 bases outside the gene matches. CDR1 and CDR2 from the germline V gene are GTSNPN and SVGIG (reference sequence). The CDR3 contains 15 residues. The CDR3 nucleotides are TGTGCCTGGAGTCCCCGGACTAGCGGACCCTACGAGCAGTACTTC. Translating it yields CAWSPRTSGPYEQYF.

CDR3 sequence reads: CASSSRGLAGGYEQYF. The CDR3 bases are TGTGCCAGCAGTTCCCGCGGGCTAGCGGGGGGCTACGAGCAGTACTTC. The V and J genes are TRBV6-5 and TRBJ2-7, with 11 bases aligning to TRBD2. The ends lost 4 bases at V and 3 bases at J; junction bases unmatched: 8. Germline CDR1 MNHEY, CDR2 SVGAGI. The CDR3 has 16 amino acids.

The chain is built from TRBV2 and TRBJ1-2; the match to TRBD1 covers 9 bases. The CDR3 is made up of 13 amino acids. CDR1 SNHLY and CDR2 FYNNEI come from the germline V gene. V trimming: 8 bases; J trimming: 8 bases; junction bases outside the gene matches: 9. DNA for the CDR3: TGTGCCAGCCAAAGGACAGGGGTAGAGGGCTACACCTTC. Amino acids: CASQRTGVEGYTF.

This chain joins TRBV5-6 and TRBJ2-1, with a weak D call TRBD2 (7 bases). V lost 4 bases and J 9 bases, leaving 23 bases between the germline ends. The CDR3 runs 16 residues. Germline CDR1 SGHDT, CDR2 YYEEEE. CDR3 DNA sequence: TGTGCCAGCAGCGAAAATCTTGTGTGGGGGGGCGCTGAGCAGTTCTTC. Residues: CASSENLVWGGAEQFF.

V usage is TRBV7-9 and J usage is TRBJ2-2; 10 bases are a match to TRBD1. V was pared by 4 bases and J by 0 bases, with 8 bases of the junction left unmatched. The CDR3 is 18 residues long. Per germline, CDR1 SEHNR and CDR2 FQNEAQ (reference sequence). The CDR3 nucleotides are TGTGCCAGCAGCTCAAGCCGGGACAGGGGAACGAACACCGGGGAGCTGTTTTTT. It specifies CASSSSRDRGTNTGELFF.

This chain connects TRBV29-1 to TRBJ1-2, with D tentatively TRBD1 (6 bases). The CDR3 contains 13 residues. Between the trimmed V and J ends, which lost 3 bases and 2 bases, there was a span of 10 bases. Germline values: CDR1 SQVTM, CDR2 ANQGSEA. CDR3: CSVDRTGNYGYTF. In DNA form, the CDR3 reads TGCAGCGTTGACCGTACAGGGAACTATGGCTACACCTTC. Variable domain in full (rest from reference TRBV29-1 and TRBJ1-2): SAVISQKPSRDICQRGTSLTIQCQVDSQVTMMFWYRQQPGQSLTLIATANQGSEATYESGFVIDKFPISRPNLTFSTLTVSNMSPEDSSIYLCSVDRTGNYGYTFGSGTRLTVV.

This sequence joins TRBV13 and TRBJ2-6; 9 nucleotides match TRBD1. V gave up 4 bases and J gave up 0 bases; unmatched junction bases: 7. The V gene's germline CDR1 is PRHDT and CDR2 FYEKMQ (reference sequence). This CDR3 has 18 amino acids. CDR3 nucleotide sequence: TGTGCCAGCAGCTCGATGTCGGACAGGGGCTCTGGGGCCAACGTCCTGACTTTC. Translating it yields CASSSMSDRGSGANVLTF.

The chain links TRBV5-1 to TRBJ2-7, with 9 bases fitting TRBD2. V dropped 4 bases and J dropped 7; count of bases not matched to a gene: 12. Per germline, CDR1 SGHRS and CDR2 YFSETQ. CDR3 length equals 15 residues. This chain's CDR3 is CASSGIAGASGEQYF. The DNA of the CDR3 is TGCGCCAGCAGCGGAATAGCGGGGGCGTCGGGGGAGCAGTACTTC.

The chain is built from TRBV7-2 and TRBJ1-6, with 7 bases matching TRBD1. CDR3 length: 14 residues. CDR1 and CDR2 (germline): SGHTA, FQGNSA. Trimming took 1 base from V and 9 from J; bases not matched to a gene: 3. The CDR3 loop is CASSLGQGSSPLHF. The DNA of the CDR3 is TGTGCCAGCAGCTTAGGACAGGGAAGTTCACCCCTCCACTTT.

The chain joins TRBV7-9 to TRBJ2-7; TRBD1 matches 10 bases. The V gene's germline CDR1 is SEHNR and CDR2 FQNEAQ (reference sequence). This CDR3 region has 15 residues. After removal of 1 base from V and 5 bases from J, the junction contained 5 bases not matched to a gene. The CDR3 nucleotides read TGTGCCAGCAGCTTAGGGACAGGGGGATCGGACGAGCAGTACTTC. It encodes CASSLGTGGSDEQYF.

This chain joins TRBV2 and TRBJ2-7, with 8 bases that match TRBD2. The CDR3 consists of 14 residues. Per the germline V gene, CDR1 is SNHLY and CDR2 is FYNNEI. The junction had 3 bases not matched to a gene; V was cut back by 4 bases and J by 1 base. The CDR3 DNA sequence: TGTGCCAGCAGTGTCGGGAGGGGATCCTACGAGCAGTACTTC. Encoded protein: CASSVGRGSYEQYF.

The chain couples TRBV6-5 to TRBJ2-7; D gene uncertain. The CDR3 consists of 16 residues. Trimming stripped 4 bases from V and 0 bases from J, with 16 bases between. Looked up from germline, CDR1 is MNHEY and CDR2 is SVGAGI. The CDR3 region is CASSFLGSLSSYEQYF. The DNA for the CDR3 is TGTGCCAGCAGTTTTCTTGGTAGCCTGAGCTCCTACGAGCAGTACTTC.

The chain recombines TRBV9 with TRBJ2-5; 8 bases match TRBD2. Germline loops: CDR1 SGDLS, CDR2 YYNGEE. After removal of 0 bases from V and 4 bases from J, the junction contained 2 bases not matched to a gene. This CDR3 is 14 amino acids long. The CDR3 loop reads CASSVGTSPETQYF. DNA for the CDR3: TGTGCCAGCAGCGTAGGGACTAGCCCAGAGACCCAGTACTTC. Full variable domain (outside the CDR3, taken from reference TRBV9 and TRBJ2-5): DSGVTQTPKHLITATGQRVTLRCSPRSGDLSVYWYQQSLDQGLQFLIQYYNGEERAKGNILERFSAQQFPDLHSELNLSSLELGDSALYFCASSVGTSPETQYFGPGTRLLVL.

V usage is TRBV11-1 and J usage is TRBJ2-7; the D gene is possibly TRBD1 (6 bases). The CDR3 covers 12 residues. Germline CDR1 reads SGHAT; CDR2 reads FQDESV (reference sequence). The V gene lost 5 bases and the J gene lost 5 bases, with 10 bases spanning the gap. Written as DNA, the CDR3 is TGTGCCAGCAGCCAGTACAGGGACGAGCAGTACTTC. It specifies CASSQYRDEQYF.